This T cell receptor beta chain was observed in a study of cytomegalovirus exposure and HLA in healthy donors. Turning to the study itself: Unique TCR beta sequences numbering some 110 million came from around 180 million T cells in an earlier analysis.

This clone came up a few times. The antigen remains undetermined. The length of the CDR3 is 15 residues. Germline CDR1 SGHRS, CDR2 YFSETQ. Between the trimmed V and J ends, which lost 5 bases and 1 base, there was a span of 12 bases. With 60 Vbeta and 13 Jbeta primers, the PCR was carried out. Using immunoSEQ multiplex PCR, the repertoire was profiled, and TCRdb retains in-frame clones only, with some absent. The repertoire consists of approximately 140,000 clones, with about 71% occurring once and the leading ten covering more than 2.5%. Findings and caveats of the study: Later analysis showed most CMV-associated TCR beta chains appearing HLA-restricted. An analysis was carried out later, and it reportedly showed fewer N-insertions in an Asian-associated ancestry cluster than the roughly 700-donor mean. The dataset shows that most TCR sequences were rare, while some public TCRs occurred in many donors.

The sample taken for sequencing was PBMCs. The clonotype was recovered from a woman between 55 and 75 years old in good health and CMV-seropositive. The rearrangement joins TRBV5-1 to TRBJ2-2; no definite D call. As DNA, the CDR3 is TGCGCCAGCAGTAAAGGAGATTTGAACACCGGGGAGCTGTTTTTT. It codes for CASSKGDLNTGELFF.